This T cell receptor beta chain is from a study of response to subunit inactivated influenza vaccine. Study results and limitations: Authors suggested that a seasonal influenza vaccination recruits few new T cells each time.

TCRdb itself ran the RT-PCR reads through MiXCR, one entry per CDR3 protein. The repertoire has some 500,000 distinct CDR3 sequences, 25% of them found once; the top ten carry over 1.5%. The V gene's germline CDR1 is DFQATT and CDR2 SNEGSKA (reference sequence). V trimming: 4 bases; J trimming: 2 bases; junction bases outside the gene matches: 6. This CDR3 is 15 amino acids long. Notes on this clonotype: Its antigen remains unknown.

This material consisted of CD4+ T cells sorted from PBMCs, taken around 5 days after vaccination. The gene calls are TRBV20-1 and TRBJ2-5, with 11 bases fitting TRBD2. This clonotype originated in a middle-aged man who received an inactivated influenza vaccine. In DNA form, the CDR3 reads TGCAGTGCTACCGGGACTAGCGGATTTCAAGAGACCCAGTACTTC. Its translation: CSATGTSGFQETQYF.